The 28 T cell receptor beta chains in this list originate from one sample, sequenced in a study of T-cell reconstitution after alpha-beta-depleted transplantation in children. Unique molecular identifiers featured in how the TCRbeta library was prepared. TCRdb re-called the PCR reads through MiXCR, storing one row per CDR3 protein. Counted here are approximately 120,000 distinct CDR3 sequences, 8% to 10% occurring once; the ten biggest clones make up nearly 25%. This material consisted of PBMCs, mostly from graft donor cells, taken 180 days after TCRalphabeta/CD19-depleted stem cell transplant. All receptors come from a girl in the first two years of life who had a stem cell transplant for combined immunodeficiency, so the T cells may come from the graft donor.

This clonotype showed up just a few times. The gene calls are TRBV29-1 and TRBJ2-7; D possibly corresponds to TRBD1 (5 bases). CDR1 is SQVTM, CDR2 ANQGSEA, per germline. The CDR3 covers 13 residues. V lost 6 bases and J 6 bases, leaving 18 bases between the germline ends. The CDR3 spells CSVESTRVGEQYF. The CDR3 region has the DNA TGCAGCGTCGAAAGTACCAGGGTCGGCGAGCAGTACTTC.

The chain recombines TRBV5-1 with TRBJ2-2, with 8 bases lining up with TRBD1. The germline gives CDR1 SGHRS, CDR2 YFSETQ. CDR3 length: 16 amino acids. Trimming cost V 4 bases and J 8 bases; bases outside gene matches: 13. This CDR3 is CASSTDRAFSRGELFF. The DNA for the CDR3 is TGCGCCAGCAGCACGGACAGGGCCTTCTCGAGGGGGGAGCTGTTTTTT.

This clonotype occurred a few times. V is TRBV10-3 and J is TRBJ1-1; weak D call: TRBD1 (5 bases). The V end was cut by 0 bases, the J end by 7 bases, with 9 bases between. Germline V gene data show CDR1 as ENHRY and CDR2 as SYGVKD. The CDR3 contains 13 residues. The CDR3 protein is CAISESNDSEAFF. For the CDR3, the DNA is TGTGCCATCAGTGAGTCGAACGACAGTGAAGCTTTCTTT.

There are many counts of this clonotype. V usage is TRBV10-3 and J usage is TRBJ2-5, with TRBD2 identical over 8 bases. The germline CDR1 and CDR2 sequences are ENHRY and SYGVKD. This CDR3 has 13 residues. Germline trimming cut 6 bases from V and 5 bases from J; bases unmatched to any gene: 5. This CDR3 reads CAIRVAGLETQYF. The CDR3 bases are TGTGCCATCAGAGTAGCGGGGTTGGAGACCCAGTACTTC.

The table lists this clonotype with a few counts. This rearrangement joins TRBV20-1 to TRBJ2-5, with 11 bases aligning to TRBD2. The CDR3 covers 15 residues. CDR1 and CDR2 from the germline V gene are DFQATT and SNEGSKA (reference sequence). J lost 3 bases, V lost 3 bases, and 6 bases had no gene match. CDR3 protein: CSARGLAGGEETQYF. CDR3 DNA sequence: TGCAGTGCTAGGGGGCTAGCGGGGGGTGAAGAGACCCAGTACTTC.

This clonotype was counted ten times or more. The genes are TRBV18 and TRBJ2-1; 8 bases are shared with TRBD2. This CDR3 has 16 residues. The germline gives CDR1 KGHSH, CDR2 LQKENI. V lost 0 bases and J lost 6; bases outside the gene matches: 7. The CDR3 sequence is CASSPPLAGGLNEQFF. CDR3 nucleotides: TGTGCCAGCTCACCACCGCTAGCGGGCGGACTCAATGAGCAGTTCTTC. The whole variable domain, filled in from reference TRBV18 and TRBJ2-1, reads NAGVMQNPRHLVRRRGQEARLRCSPMKGHSHVYWYRQLPEEGLKFMVYLQKENIIDESGMPKERFSAEFPKEGPSILRIQQVVRGDSAAYFCASSPPLAGGLNEQFFGPGTRLTVL.

Comments on this clonotype: The junction does not match germline at one end; this may be a read error. CDR3 nucleotide sequence: TGTGCCCGCAGTTATGGGCCACAGCAGTTCTTC. This gives the protein CARSYGPQQFF. The chain is built from TRBV6-6 and TRBJ2-1; D is uncertain. Germline loops: CDR1 MNHNY, CDR2 SVGAGI (reference sequence). The CDR3 is made up of 11 amino acids.

This chain joins TRBV10-3 and TRBJ2-7; D call uncertain. Between the trimmed V and J ends, which lost 10 bases and 6 bases, there was a span of 13 bases. The CDR3 is made up of 11 amino acids. Per germline, CDR1 ENHRY and CDR2 SYGVKD. Here the CDR3 reads CATSFAGEQYF. The CDR3 coding sequence is TGTGCCACCTCGTTCGCAGGCGAGCAGTACTTC.

This clonotype occurred a few times. The chain recombines TRBV20-1 with TRBJ2-1; D gene unclear. The V end lost 6 bases, the J end lost 7 bases, and 19 bases lay between the germline ends. Germline V gives CDR1 DFQATT, CDR2 SNEGSKA (reference sequence). This CDR3 spans 14 amino acids. As DNA, the CDR3 is TGCAGTGCCTCACCAATAAAAGGTTTGAATGAGCAGTTCTTC. Residues: CSASPIKGLNEQFF.

V and J are TRBV4-3 and TRBJ1-1; the match to TRBD1 covers 7 bases. Germline values: CDR1 LGHNA, CDR2 YSLEER. Trimming at V came to 3 bases and at J to 4 bases, leaving 5 bases not matched to a gene. The CDR3 is 14 residues long. DNA of the CDR3: TGCGCCAGCAGCCATAACAGGGGTAGCACTGAAGCTTTCTTT. It encodes CASSHNRGSTEAFF.

V usage is TRBV25-1 and J usage is TRBJ2-5; D assignment may be TRBD1 or TRBD2 (5 bases each). Looked up from germline, CDR1 is MGHDK and CDR2 is SYGVNS. V was shortened by 1 base and J by 0 bases, with 9 bases between the two germline ends. This CDR3 region has 15 residues. Here the CDR3 DNA reads TGTGCCAGCAGTGAATGGGGACGGGACCAAGAGACCCAGTACTTC. It encodes CASSEWGRDQETQYF.

The J gene is TRBJ1-1, the V gene TRBV19; no clear D. The CDR3 totals 11 residues. Germline V gives CDR1 LNHDA, CDR2 SQIVND (reference sequence). Trimming removed 3 bases at V and 1 base at J, with 0 bases between. The CDR3 here is CASSMNTEAFF. CDR3 coding DNA: TGTGCCAGTAGTATGAACACTGAAGCTTTCTTT.

The V call is TRBV6-2 or TRBV6-3, the J call TRBJ2-7; unclear D gene. Deletions cut 2 bases from V and 3 bases from J, with 8 bases between. The CDR3 spans 13 residues. Germline V gives CDR1 MNHEY, CDR2 SVGEGT. CDR3 sequence: CASSYVGDYEQYF. The CDR3, as DNA: TGTGCCAGCAGTTACGTTGGCGACTACGAGCAGTACTTC.

In its sample, this clonotype was seen a few times. The DNA of the CDR3 is TGTGCCAGCAGCCCTAGGGGGGGACACTACGAGCAGTACTTC. It is translated as CASSPRGGHYEQYF. The chain joins TRBV7-2 to TRBJ2-7; TRBD2 might be the D (7 bases). CDR3 length: 14 residues. The germline V gene encodes CDR1 SGHTA and CDR2 FQGNSA. Trimming stripped 5 bases from V and 3 bases from J, with 14 bases between.

This clonotype was recorded at least ten times. This chain connects TRBV5-1 to TRBJ2-3; the match to TRBD2 covers 8 bases. CDR3 length: 16 residues. Germline V lookup: CDR1 SGHRS, CDR2 YFSETQ. The trim removed 1 base at V and 4 bases at J, leaving 8 bases unmatched. Here the CDR3 DNA reads TGCGCCAGCAGCTTGCGGGGGGGAGGTCGCGCAGATACGCAGTATTTT. Its protein is CASSLRGGGRADTQYF.

The CDR3 DNA reads TGTGCCAGCAGTTACTCAGGAAGCTATGGCTACACCTTC. Translated, it gives CASSYSGSYGYTF. The J gene is TRBJ1-2, the V gene TRBV6-2 or TRBV6-3, with unresolved D. V lost 0 bases, J lost 4 bases, and 6 bases lay in between. This CDR3 is built from 13 residues. CDR1 is MNHEY and CDR2 is SVGEGT in the germline V gene.

This clonotype was detected a few times. The V gene is TRBV20-1, the J gene TRBJ2-7; D gene unclear. From germline, CDR1 is DFQATT and CDR2 SNEGSKA (reference sequence). The CDR3 loop spans 11 amino acids. Trimming shortened V by 3 bases and J by 4 bases, and 7 bases separated the two germline ends. DNA for the CDR3: TGCAGTGCTAGTGGTACATACGAGCAGTACTTC. Residues: CSASGTYEQYF.

The sample holds a few counts of this clonotype. The J gene is TRBJ1-5, the V gene TRBV12-3 or TRBV12-4; D may be TRBD1 (6 bases). This CDR3 region has 14 residues. Trimming pared 2 bases from V and 6 bases from J, leaving 11 bases between. CDR3 DNA: TGTGCCAGCAGTTTATTTGAGGGGGGTCAGCCCCAGCATTTT. It specifies CASSLFEGGQPQHF.

This clonotype was picked up a small number of times. V gene TRBV12-3 or TRBV12-4 combines with J gene TRBJ2-2, with 7 bases lining up with TRBD2. The CDR3 extends over 15 amino acids. After removal of 3 bases from V and 4 bases from J, the junction contained 5 bases not matched to a gene. CDR3 coding DNA: TGTGCCAGCAGTTTGTGGGGGGGGGTCACCGGGGAGCTGTTTTTT. Protein product: CASSLWGGVTGELFF.

This sequence joins TRBV20-1 and TRBJ2-5, with unresolved D. Per germline, CDR1 DFQATT and CDR2 SNEGSKA (reference sequence). Trimming removed 6 bases from V and 6 bases from J, with 8 bases in between. The CDR3 extends over 10 amino acids. CDR3 DNA: TGCAGTGCCGCTCCTAAGACCCAGTACTTC. Translation gives CSAAPKTQYF.

The J gene is TRBJ2-3, the V gene TRBV15; TRBD2 might be the D (7 bases). The CDR3 has 17 residues. Deletions cut 0 bases from V and 5 bases from J, with 18 bases between. Germline CDR1 is LNHNV and CDR2 is YYDKDF (reference sequence). The CDR3 is CATSRDQGTTDGDTQYF. The CDR3 DNA follows: TGTGCCACCAGCAGAGATCAGGGGACTACAGACGGAGATACGCAGTATTTT.

This clonotype was seen more than once but under ten times. The rearrangement uses TRBV20-1 and TRBJ2-1; perhaps TRBD2 as D (5 bases). Per the germline V gene, CDR1 is DFQATT and CDR2 is SNEGSKA (reference sequence). The length of the CDR3 is 15 residues. Trimming pared 1 base from V and 5 bases from J, leaving 15 bases between. CDR3 sequence: CSARGPGSPDNEQFF. DNA for the CDR3: TGCAGTGCTAGAGGCCCGGGATCCCCAGACAATGAGCAGTTCTTC.

This clonotype has a handful of counts. The J gene is TRBJ2-1, the V gene TRBV4-3; perhaps TRBD2 as D (6 bases). The CDR3 is made up of 18 amino acids. CDR1 LGHNA and CDR2 YSLEER come from the germline V gene. Between the trimmed V and J ends, which lost 2 bases and 4 bases, there was a span of 21 bases. CDR3 bases: TGCGCCAGCAGCCAAAGGCTAGCGTTGTCCTATCAATACAATGAGCAGTTCTTC. Translated: CASSQRLALSYQYNEQFF.

The CDR3 reads CASKGYYGRPATNEKLFF. The CDR3 DNA follows: TGTGCCAGCAAGGGATATTACGGGAGACCCGCAACTAATGAAAAACTGTTTTTT. The rearrangement links TRBV6-2 or TRBV6-3 to TRBJ1-4; D is undetermined. CDR3 length: 18 residues. Trimming removed 7 bases from V and 0 bases from J, with 21 bases in between. Germline CDR1 and CDR2: MNHEY and SVGEGT.

The chain joins TRBV30 to TRBJ2-1; unclear D gene. The CDR3 has 14 amino acids. CDR1 and CDR2 (germline): GTSNPN, SVGIG (reference sequence). V was shortened by 2 bases and J by 2 bases, with 10 bases between the two germline ends. For the CDR3, the DNA is TGTGCCTGGAGTATTCTCCGACCCTACAATGAGCAGTTCTTC. Its translation is CAWSILRPYNEQFF.

This clonotype was counted a few times. J is TRBJ2-5 and V is TRBV5-6, with 7 bases that match TRBD2. The germline CDR1 and CDR2 sequences are SGHDT and YYEEEE. The ends lost 0 bases at V and 2 bases at J; junction bases unmatched: 7. This CDR3 region has 16 residues. This CDR3 reads CASSLGSGIIQETQYF. The CDR3 DNA is TGTGCCAGCAGCTTGGGCAGCGGGATTATTCAAGAGACCCAGTACTTC.

The CDR3 region has the DNA TGCAGCGTTGAAGTCGAAGGGCGGTATGGCTACACCTTC. Translated, it gives CSVEVEGRYGYTF. V and J are TRBV29-1 and TRBJ1-2; D ambiguous. The germline V and J ends were trimmed by 1 base and 5 bases, with 11 bases remaining between them. CDR1 and CDR2 (germline): SQVTM, ANQGSEA. The CDR3 is 13 residues long.

The chain joins TRBV3-1 to TRBJ2-1; TRBD2 matches at 7 bases. V was pared by 1 base and J by 8 bases, with 8 bases of the junction left unmatched. Germline CDR1 and CDR2: LGHDT and YNNKEL (reference sequence). The CDR3 has 15 amino acids. The CDR3 spells CASSQAGGRVDEQFF. CDR3 bases: TGTGCCAGCAGCCAAGCCGGGGGGAGGGTCGATGAGCAGTTCTTC.